These 19 T cell receptor beta chains share one sample of origin, sequenced in a study of cytomegalovirus exposure and HLA in healthy donors. PCR involved 60 Vbeta and 13 Jbeta primers. Assay: immunoSEQ multiplex PCR; the TCRdb copy retains only in-frame clones and omits some. The sample includes more than 75,000 clones, about 74% seen only once; the top ten take under 7.5%. Sequenced sample: PBMCs. These receptors came from a woman between 45 and 60 years old in good health and CMV-seropositive.

This sequence joins TRBV29-1 and TRBJ1-1; D unclear. The V and J ends lost 5 bases and 12 bases respectively, with 13 bases between them. Per the germline V gene, CDR1 is SQVTM and CDR2 is ANQGSEA. The CDR3 runs 10 residues. The CDR3 protein is CSVSAPETFF. The CDR3 coding sequence is TGCAGCGTTAGCGCCCCCGAGACTTTCTTT. The full variable domain, in which reference TRBV29-1 and TRBJ1-1 provide the parts outside the CDR3, is SAVISQKPSRDICQRGTSLTIQCQVDSQVTMMFWYRQQPGQSLTLIATANQGSEATYESGFVIDKFPISRPNLTFSTLTVSNMSPEDSSIYLCSVSAPETFFGQGTRLTVV.

This rearrangement joins TRBV6-1 to TRBJ2-2, with D tentatively TRBD2 (6 bases). CDR1 and CDR2 (germline): MNHNS, SASEGT. V gave up 1 base and J gave up 0 bases, with 12 bases separating them. CDR3 length equals 17 residues. The CDR3 sequence: CASSEGVAAPNTGELFF. The DNA of the CDR3 is TGTGCCAGCAGTGAAGGGGTAGCGGCACCGAACACCGGGGAGCTGTTTTTT.

The table lists this clone with a count of one. The CDR3 loop is CASRSGTASYEQYF. The CDR3 region has the DNA TGTGCCAGCAGGTCCGGGACAGCGTCCTACGAGCAGTACTTC. The chain is built from TRBV28 and TRBJ2-7; 7 bases match TRBD1. Germline V gene data show CDR1 as MDHEN and CDR2 as SYDVKM. V trimming: 6 bases; J trimming: 1 base; junction bases outside the gene matches: 6. The CDR3 length is 14 residues.

The V gene is TRBV4-1, the J gene TRBJ2-7; no definite D call. CDR1 and CDR2 (germline): MGHRA, YSYEKL. V lost 4 bases and J lost 2, with 15 bases in between. This CDR3 region has 15 residues. The CDR3, as DNA: TGCGCCAGCAGCCCAGTCGAGGCCCGAACCTACGAGCAGTACTTC. This encodes CASSPVEARTYEQYF.

The chain couples TRBV6-5 to TRBJ2-3; D not certain. The CDR3 runs to 12 residues. Trimming took off 5 bases at V and 6 bases at J, with 9 bases between the two ends. In germline, CDR1 is MNHEY, CDR2 SVGAGI. This CDR3 reads CASSPYGDTQYF. The DNA of the CDR3 is TGTGCCAGCAGTCCCTACGGGGATACGCAGTATTTT.

This clone was observed a few times. This chain links TRBV4-1 with TRBJ2-7, with TRBD2 matching 8 bases. The J segment lost 4 bases and the V segment lost 4 bases, leaving 9 bases of the junction unmatched. This CDR3 region has 15 residues. Germline CDR1 reads MGHRA; CDR2 reads YSYEKL. In nucleotides, the CDR3 is TGCGCCAGCAGCCCCGGGAGGGGGGGGTCGTACGAGCAGTACTTC. Amino acids: CASSPGRGGSYEQYF.

In this sample, this clone turned up a few times. This rearrangement joins TRBV6-5 to TRBJ1-5; the D gene is possibly TRBD1 (6 bases). The germline CDR1 and CDR2 sequences are MNHEY and SVGAGI. Trimming pared 2 bases from V and 2 bases from J, leaving 10 bases between. The CDR3 extends over 15 amino acids. The CDR3, as DNA: TGTGCCAGCAGTTACAGAGGGGGGGGCAATCAGCCCCAGCATTTT. The encoded protein is CASSYRGGGNQPQHF.

This clone has only one observation. The V call is TRBV28, the J call TRBJ1-5; D is possibly TRBD1 (5 bases). CDR3 size: 14 residues. Deletions cut 2 bases from V and 4 bases from J, with 9 bases between. CDR1 and CDR2 (germline): MDHEN, SYDVKM. Here the CDR3 DNA reads TGTGCCAGCAGTTTAGCACGACAGAATCAGCCCCAGCATTTT. This gives the protein CASSLARQNQPQHF.

The V and J genes are TRBV2 and TRBJ2-2; TRBD1 matches 7 bases. From germline, CDR1 is SNHLY and CDR2 FYNNEI. V shed 6 bases and J 2 bases; nucleotides not matched to a gene: 3. This CDR3 has 14 residues. The CDR3 region has the DNA TGTGCCAGCAGGACAGGGTTAAACACCGGGGAGCTGTTTTTT. Its translation is CASRTGLNTGELFF.

CDR3 sequence: CASSYSGTGIGNTIYF. For the CDR3, the DNA is TGTGCCAGCAGTTATTCCGGGACAGGGATCGGAAACACCATATATTTT. The gene calls are TRBV6-5 and TRBJ1-3, with TRBD1 matching over 9 bases. The V gene's germline CDR1 is MNHEY and CDR2 SVGAGI. The CDR3 has 16 residues. Germline trimming cut 3 bases from V and 4 bases from J; bases unmatched to any gene: 7.

The chain uses TRBV6-1 and TRBJ1-2; maybe TRBD1 (5 bases). V was trimmed by 4 bases and J by 2 bases, leaving 14 bases between them. CDR1 and CDR2 from the germline V gene are MNHNS and SASEGT. This CDR3 spans 15 amino acids. CDR3 residues: CASSAMGLQNYGYTF. DNA for the CDR3: TGTGCCAGCAGTGCAATGGGGCTGCAGAACTATGGCTACACCTTC.

The chain joins TRBV6-1 to TRBJ2-7; 7 bases map to TRBD1. This CDR3 is built from 14 residues. V gave up 3 bases and J gave up 3 bases; unmatched junction bases: 5. Germline CDR1 MNHNS, CDR2 SASEGT. The CDR3 loop is CASSEIGTDYEQYF. The CDR3 bases are TGTGCCAGCAGTGAGATTGGGACAGACTACGAGCAGTACTTC.

This chain links TRBV28 with TRBJ2-7; no definite D call. Per germline, CDR1 MDHEN and CDR2 SYDVKM. Trimming stripped 6 bases from V and 3 bases from J, with 9 bases between. The CDR3 runs to 12 residues. CDR3 nucleotide sequence: TGTGCCAGCAGCGTCTCTATCTACGAGCAGTACTTC. Translating it yields CASSVSIYEQYF. Full variable domain (remainder filled in from reference TRBV28 and TRBJ2-7): DVKVTQSSRYLVKRTGEKVFLECVQDMDHENMFWYRQDPGLGLRLIYFSYDVKMKEKGDIPEGYSVSREKKERFSLILESASTNQTSMYLCASSVSIYEQYFGPGTRLTVT.

V gene TRBV6-5 combines with J gene TRBJ2-3; maybe TRBD1 (6 bases). The germline V gene has CDR1 MNHEY and CDR2 SVGAGI. The V gene lost 7 bases and the J gene lost 2 bases, with 10 bases spanning the gap. The CDR3 sequence is 13 residues long. The CDR3 DNA is TGTGCCAGCATCTACAGGGCCACAGATACGCAGTATTTT. Translated, it gives CASIYRATDTQYF.

This sequence joins TRBV18 and TRBJ1-5; 8 bases map to TRBD1. This CDR3 region has 17 residues. Per the germline V gene, CDR1 is KGHSH and CDR2 is LQKENI. After removal of 2 bases from V and 0 bases from J, the junction contained 6 bases not matched to a gene. CDR3 residues: CASSPGAGGYSNQPQHF. In nucleotides, the CDR3 is TGTGCCAGCTCACCAGGGGCAGGGGGCTATAGCAATCAGCCCCAGCATTTT.

The genes are TRBV9 and TRBJ1-4, with 9 bases that match TRBD1. The CDR3 totals 15 residues. Losses at the gene ends were 4 bases for V and 11 bases for J; bases not matched to a gene: 12. CDR1 SGDLS and CDR2 YYNGEE come from the germline V gene. CDR3 protein: CASSSGTGIFRKLFF. The CDR3 DNA is TGTGCCAGCAGCTCCGGGACAGGGATTTTCCGGAAACTGTTTTTT.

This chain links TRBV7-2 with TRBJ2-5; no clear D gene. The V gene lost 1 base and the J gene lost 4 bases, with 10 bases spanning the gap. Germline lookup yields CDR1 SGHTA and CDR2 FQGNSA. The CDR3 totals 14 residues. CDR3 DNA sequence: TGTGCCAGCAGCTTAGGCGTTTATGGAGAGACCCAGTACTTC. As protein: CASSLGVYGETQYF.

In its sample, this clone was seen a few times. The chain employs TRBV9 and TRBJ2-7, with 9 bases that match TRBD1. J lost 2 bases, V lost 3 bases, and 3 bases had no gene match. The CDR3 has 14 residues. Germline V gene lookup returns CDR1 SGDLS and CDR2 YYNGEE. CDR3 residues: CASSEDRGPYEQYF. CDR3 DNA: TGTGCCAGCAGCGAGGACAGGGGCCCCTACGAGCAGTACTTC. Drawing the rest from reference TRBV9 and TRBJ2-7, the complete variable domain is DSGVTQTPKHLITATGQRVTLRCSPRSGDLSVYWYQQSLDQGLQFLIQYYNGEERAKGNILERFSAQQFPDLHSELNLSSLELGDSALYFCASSEDRGPYEQYFGPGTRLTVT.

V is TRBV19 and J is TRBJ2-7, with 11 nucleotides matching TRBD2. The V gene's germline CDR1 is LNHDA and CDR2 SQIVND (reference sequence). This CDR3 comprises 15 residues. V was pared by 1 base and J by 4 bases, with 3 bases of the junction left unmatched. The CDR3 DNA follows: TGTGCCAGTAGTATAGTAACTAGCGGGAGATACGAGCAGTACTTC. Translating it yields CASSIVTSGRYEQYF.